This is a list of T cell receptor beta chains from one sample in a study of OX40 agonist ivuxolimab in advanced cancers. Some clones are missing from TCRdb's copy, which holds only in-frame ones; the method was immunoSEQ multiplex PCR. The table includes about 99,000 clones, roughly 90% detected once. Sequenced here: CD4+ or CD8+ T cells sorted from blood, sampled in a trial of the OX40 agonist ivuxolimab. The receptors shown here come from an adult with an advanced solid tumor such as melanoma, head and neck, liver or kidney cancer. Each CDR3 is given with its conserved first and last residue. A D gene is named only where the DNA matches it firmly. Size is stated for part of the rows, as once, few or many counts, or as a class when the clone is expanded.

>-|-|TRBV30|14|TRBJ1-6
CAWSVGHHNSPLHF
TGTGCCTGGAGTGTAGGACACCATAATTCACCCCTCCACTTT
>-|-|TRBV7-2|15|TRBJ1-5
CASSRASGENQPQHF
TGTGCCAGCAGCCGGGCCTCGGGAGAAAATCAGCCCCAGCATTTT
>-|-|TRBV30|11|TRBJ2-5
CAWAYQETQYF
TGTGCCTGGGCGTACCAAGAGACCCAGTACTTC
>-|-|TRBV29-1|17|TRBJ2-3
CSVANHLVTRVTDTQYF
TGCAGCGTTGCCAACCACCTAGTTACCCGGGTAACAGATACGCAGTATTTT
>once|-|TRBV7-9|18|TRBJ2-3
CASSLRTAPDTRTDTQYF
TGTGCCAGCAGCTTGCGGACAGCACCAGACACGCGTACAGATACGCAGTATTTT
>-|TRBD1|TRBV6-1|13|TRBJ2-7
CASSPDRAYEQYF
TGTGCCAGCAGTCCTGACAGGGCCTACGAGCAGTACTTC
>-|-|TRBV5-1|13|TRBJ2-1
CASSLEAGYRAIF
TGCGCCAGCAGCTTGGAGGCGGGATATCGGGCGATCTTC
>-|-|TRBV6-5|13|TRBJ2-3
CASSFRPGDTQYF
TGTGCCAGCAGTTTCAGACCGGGGGATACGCAGTATTTT
>-|-|TRBV16|13|TRBJ2-3
CASSQSRADTQYF
TGTGCCAGCAGCCAATCGCGAGCGGATACGCAGTATTTT
>-|TRBD2|TRBV28|16|TRBJ2-3
CASSSSGTSGRHTQYF
TGTGCCAGCAGTTCTTCTGGGACTAGCGGGAGACATACGCAGTATTTT
>once|-|TRBV11-2|15|TRBJ1-5
CASSPQMGGDQPQHF
TGTGCCAGCAGCCCTCAAATGGGGGGGGATCAGCCCCAGCATTTT
>-|-|TRBV28|13|TRBJ1-2
CASSRTGLVGYTF
TGTGCCAGCAGTCGTACAGGGCTGGTCGGCTACACCTTC
>-|TRBD1|TRBV7-2|15|TRBJ1-1
CASSLSGGVNTEAFF
TGTGCCAGCAGCTTGTCAGGGGGCGTGAACACTGAAGCTTTCTTT
>-|-|TRBV7-2|18|TRBJ2-6
CASSKGQGGGSGANVLTF
TGTGCCAGCAGCAAAGGGCAGGGGGGAGGCTCTGGGGCCAACGTCCTGACTTTC
>-|-|TRBV5-1|16|TRBJ2-4
CASSSRTGISKNIQYF
TGCGCCAGCAGCTCTCGAACAGGGATCTCCAAAAACATTCAGTACTTC
>-|TRBD2|TRBV5-1|16|TRBJ2-1
CASSPRTSGSNNEQFF
TGCGCCAGCAGCCCACGGACTAGCGGGAGTAACAATGAGCAGTTCTTC
>-|-|TRBV7-2|15|TRBJ1-1
CASSLANRDHTEAFF
TGTGCCAGCAGCTTAGCAAACAGGGATCACACTGAAGCTTTCTTT
>once|-|TRBV2|14|TRBJ2-7
CASSEPLGGPEQYF
TGTGCCAGCAGTGAACCCCTAGGAGGTCCCGAGCAGTACTTC
>once|-|TRBV11-1|13|TRBJ2-2
CASSQGYSGELFF
TGTGCCAGCAGCCAAGGGTATTCCGGGGAGCTGTTTTTT
>once|-|TRBV21-1|14|TRBJ2-3
CASSKVGATDTQYF
TGTGCCAGCAGCAAAGTCGGTGCGACAGATACGCAGTATTTT
>-|TRBD1|TRBV5-4|14|TRBJ1-1
CASGSRDRNTEAFF
TGTGCCAGCGGTTCCCGGGACAGGAACACTGAAGCTTTCTTT
>-|-|TRBV18|14|TRBJ2-1
CASSHPAINNEQFF
TGTGCCAGCTCACATCCAGCAATAAACAATGAGCAGTTCTTC
>-|TRBD2|TRBV7-2|15|TRBJ2-3
CASSPFGLGTDTQYF
TGTGCCAGCAGCCCGTTTGGACTAGGCACAGATACGCAGTATTTT
>once|TRBD1|TRBV27|15|TRBJ2-3
CASSDRGLSTDTQYF
TGTGCCAGCAGTGACAGGGGCCTCTCCACAGATACGCAGTATTTT
>-|-|TRBV19|14|TRBJ1-5
CASSRGGGVQPQHF
TGTGCCAGTAGTAGAGGGGGGGGCGTGCAGCCCCAGCATTTT
>-|-|TRBV7-8|14|TRBJ2-2
CASSLGTNTGELFF
TGTGCCAGCAGCTTAGGAACGAACACCGGGGAGCTGTTTTTT
>-|-|TRBV11-2|17|TRBJ2-5
CASSLVGGGLTQETQYF
TGTGCCAGCAGCTTAGTTGGTGGCGGGCTGACACAAGAGACCCAGTACTTC
>-|TRBD2|TRBV9|15|TRBJ2-7
CASSVGTSGSYEQYF
TGTGCCAGCAGCGTGGGGACTAGCGGGAGTTACGAGCAGTACTTC
>-|TRBD1|TRBV6-5|13|TRBJ2-5
CASRGQTQETQYF
TGTGCCAGCAGGGGACAGACTCAAGAGACCCAGTACTTC
>-|TRBD2|TRBV13|18|TRBJ2-7
CASSLSGWWREDSYEQYF
TGTGCCAGCAGCTTATCCGGCTGGTGGCGGGAGGACTCCTACGAGCAGTACTTC
>-|-|TRBV18|16|TRBJ1-3
CASSPQGEENGNTIYF
TGTGCCAGCTCACCGCAGGGCGAAGAGAATGGAAACACCATATATTTT
>-|TRBD2|TRBV7-2|14|TRBJ2-7
CASTSGGSGYEQYF
TGTGCCAGCACCTCTGGCGGGAGCGGCTACGAGCAGTACTTC
>-|-|TRBV6-5|15|TRBJ2-7
CASSLPGATLPEQYF
TGTGCCAGCAGTCTGCCGGGCGCAACCTTGCCCGAGCAGTACTTC
>-|TRBD2|TRBV4-3|19|TRBJ2-1
CASSQDRRGLAGGRNEQFF
TGCGCCAGCAGCCAAGATAGGAGAGGACTAGCGGGAGGGAGGAATGAGCAGTTCTTC
>-|-|TRBV4-1|17|TRBJ2-7
CASSQEAEGGFSYEQYF
TGCGCCAGCAGCCAAGAGGCCGAGGGGGGCTTCTCCTACGAGCAGTACTTC
>-|TRBD1|TRBV19|16|TRBJ1-5
CASSTTLQGAGQPQHF
TGTGCCAGTAGTACCACCCTACAGGGGGCGGGTCAGCCCCAGCATTTT